A single sample gave rise to the 6 T cell receptor beta chains below, sequenced in a study of blood T cells in healthy people across ages. For the second PCR, which ran for about 6 to 11 cycles, a sample-barcoded 5' primer and a J-beta primer mix were used. TCRdb analysed the 5' RACE reads with MiXCR anew, one entry per CDR3 protein. This repertoire shows about a million distinct CDR3 sequences, around 54% found once; its top ten account for over 20%. The sequencing input was blood. The receptors shown here come from a woman aged 55-70 years in good health.

The chain combines TRBV30 with TRBJ2-1, with D unresolved. V gave up 0 bases and J gave up 4 bases, with 10 bases separating them. This CDR3 region has 14 residues. Germline CDR1 is GTSNPN and CDR2 is SVGIG (reference sequence). Here the CDR3 reads CAWSVGLTYNEQFF. CDR3 nucleotides: TGTGCCTGGAGTGTAGGGCTCACGTACAATGAGCAGTTCTTC.

The gene calls are TRBV28 and TRBJ2-5, with D hard to call. Trimming pared 1 base from V and 3 bases from J, leaving 30 bases between. The germline CDR1 and CDR2 sequences are MDHEN and SYDVKM. This CDR3 has 21 residues. The CDR3 sequence is CASSLSLARNPTEPLKETQYF. CDR3 DNA sequence: TGTGCCAGCAGTTTATCCCTCGCTAGGAACCCAACGGAACCTCTAAAAGAGACCCAGTACTTC. The entire variable domain, with the rest obtained from reference TRBV28 and TRBJ2-5, is as follows: DVKVTQSSRYLVKRTGEKVFLECVQDMDHENMFWYRQDPGLGLRLIYFSYDVKMKEKGDIPEGYSVSREKKERFSLILESASTNQTSMYLCASSLSLARNPTEPLKETQYFGPGTRLLVL.

The rearrangement links TRBV29-1 to TRBJ2-2, with D uncertain. The V gene lost 5 bases and the J gene lost 3 bases, with 7 bases spanning the gap. This CDR3 contains 12 residues. Germline V CDR1 and CDR2: SQVTM, ANQGSEA. The CDR3 here is CSVPWDTGELFF. CDR3 nucleotide sequence: TGCAGCGTTCCCTGGGACACCGGGGAGCTGTTTTTT.

V is TRBV7-2 and J is TRBJ2-7, with D possibly being TRBD1 (6 bases). CDR3 size: 15 residues. V lost 1 base, J lost 0 bases, and 10 bases lay in between. Germline lookup yields CDR1 SGHTA and CDR2 FQGNSA. Here the CDR3 reads CASSLVTGPSYEQYF. In DNA, the CDR3 is TGTGCCAGCAGCTTAGTTACAGGGCCCTCCTACGAGCAGTACTTC.

This clonotype was counted a few times. The rearrangement links TRBV15 to TRBJ2-7, with D maybe TRBD1 (7 bases). Germline V gene sequence: CDR1 LNHNV, CDR2 YYDKDF (reference sequence). There are 15 residues in the CDR3. V was shortened by 3 bases and J by 0 bases, with 12 bases between the two germline ends. CDR3 amino acids: CATSSNRGGSYEQYF. Written as DNA, the CDR3 is TGTGCCACCAGCAGTAACAGGGGAGGCTCCTACGAGCAGTACTTC.

The J gene is TRBJ1-5, the V gene TRBV20-1; D call uncertain. The V end lost 3 bases, the J end lost 6 bases, and 12 bases lay between the germline ends. CDR1 and CDR2 (germline): DFQATT, SNEGSKA (reference sequence). The CDR3 length is 13 residues. For the CDR3, the DNA is TGCAGTGCTAGTCTCGGGGTGGGTCAGCCCCAGCATTTT. Its protein product is CSASLGVGQPQHF.